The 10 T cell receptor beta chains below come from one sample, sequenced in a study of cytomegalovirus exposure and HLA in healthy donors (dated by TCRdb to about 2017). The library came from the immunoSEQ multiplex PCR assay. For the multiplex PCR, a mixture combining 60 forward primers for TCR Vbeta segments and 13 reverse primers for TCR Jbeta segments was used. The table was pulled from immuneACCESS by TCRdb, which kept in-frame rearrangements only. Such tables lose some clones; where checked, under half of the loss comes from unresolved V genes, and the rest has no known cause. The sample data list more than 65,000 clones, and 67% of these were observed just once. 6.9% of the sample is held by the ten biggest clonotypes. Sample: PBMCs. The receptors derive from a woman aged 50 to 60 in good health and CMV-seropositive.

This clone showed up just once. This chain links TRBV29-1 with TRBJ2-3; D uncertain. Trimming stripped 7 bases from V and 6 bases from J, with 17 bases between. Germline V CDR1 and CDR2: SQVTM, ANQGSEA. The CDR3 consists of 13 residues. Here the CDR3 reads CSGAPFSPDTQYF. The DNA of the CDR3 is TGCAGCGGCGCCCCCTTCTCCCCCGATACGCAGTATTTT.

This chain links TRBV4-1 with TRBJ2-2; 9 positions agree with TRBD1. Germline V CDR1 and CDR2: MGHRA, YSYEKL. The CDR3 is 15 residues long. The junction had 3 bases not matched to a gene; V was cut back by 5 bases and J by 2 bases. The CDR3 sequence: CASSLDRGNTGELFF. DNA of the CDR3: TGCGCCAGCAGCTTGGACAGGGGAAACACCGGGGAGCTGTTTTTT.

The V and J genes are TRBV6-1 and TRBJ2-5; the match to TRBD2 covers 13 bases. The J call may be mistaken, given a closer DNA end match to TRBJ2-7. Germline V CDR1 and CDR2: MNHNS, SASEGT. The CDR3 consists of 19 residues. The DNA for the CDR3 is TGTGCCAGCAGTGAAGGTCCGCCGGGACTAGCGGGGACATACTACGAGCAGTACTTC. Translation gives CASSEGPPGLAGTYYEQYF.

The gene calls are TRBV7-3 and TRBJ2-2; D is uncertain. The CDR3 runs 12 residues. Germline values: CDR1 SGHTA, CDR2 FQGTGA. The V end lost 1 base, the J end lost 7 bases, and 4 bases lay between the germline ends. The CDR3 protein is CASSLINGELFF. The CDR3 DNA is TGTGCCAGCAGCTTAATAAACGGGGAGCTGTTTTTT.

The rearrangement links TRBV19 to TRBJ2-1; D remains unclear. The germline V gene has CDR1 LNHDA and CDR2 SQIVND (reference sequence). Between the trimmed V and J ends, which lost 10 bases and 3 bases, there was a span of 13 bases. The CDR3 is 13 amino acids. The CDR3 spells CATRSDFYNEQFF. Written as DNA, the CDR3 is TGTGCCACTAGAAGCGACTTCTACAATGAGCAGTTCTTC.

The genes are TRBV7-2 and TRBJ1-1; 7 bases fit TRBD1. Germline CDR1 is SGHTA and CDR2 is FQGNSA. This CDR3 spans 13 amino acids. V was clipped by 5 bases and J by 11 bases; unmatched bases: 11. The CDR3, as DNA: TGTGCCAGCAGCCCAACAGGGGCCTGGTGGGCTTTCTTT. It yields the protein CASSPTGAWWAFF. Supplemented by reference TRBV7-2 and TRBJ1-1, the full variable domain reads GAGVSQSPSNKVTEKGKDVELRCDPISGHTALYWYRQSLGQGLEFLIYFQGNSAPDKSGLPSDRFSAERTGGSVSTLTIQRTQQEDSAVYLCASSPTGAWWAFFGQGTRLTVV.

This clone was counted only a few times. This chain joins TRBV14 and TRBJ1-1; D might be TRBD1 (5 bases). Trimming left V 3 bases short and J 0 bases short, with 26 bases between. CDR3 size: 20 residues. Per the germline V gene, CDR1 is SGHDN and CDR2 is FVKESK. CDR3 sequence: CASSHKTVRSHRSMNTEAFF. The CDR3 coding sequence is TGTGCCAGCAGCCACAAGACCGTACGGAGCCACAGGTCCATGAACACTGAAGCTTTCTTT.

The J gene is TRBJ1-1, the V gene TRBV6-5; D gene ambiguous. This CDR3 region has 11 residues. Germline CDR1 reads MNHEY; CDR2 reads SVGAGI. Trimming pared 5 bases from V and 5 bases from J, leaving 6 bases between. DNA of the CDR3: TGTGCCAGCAGTAGAGGGACTGAAGCTTTCTTT. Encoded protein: CASSRGTEAFF.

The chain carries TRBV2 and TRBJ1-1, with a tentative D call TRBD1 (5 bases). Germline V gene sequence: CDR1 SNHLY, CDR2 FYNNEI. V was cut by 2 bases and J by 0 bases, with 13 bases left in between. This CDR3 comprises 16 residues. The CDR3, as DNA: TGTGCCAGCAGTGAATGGGTTGTCAGGGTGAACACTGAAGCTTTCTTT. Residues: CASSEWVVRVNTEAFF.

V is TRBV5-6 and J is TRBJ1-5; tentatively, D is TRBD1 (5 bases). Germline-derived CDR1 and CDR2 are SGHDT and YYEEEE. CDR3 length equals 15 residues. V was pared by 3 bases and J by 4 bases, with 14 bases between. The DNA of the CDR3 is TGTGCCAGCAGCTGGGGCCTCCAACTTAATCAGCCCCAGCATTTT. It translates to CASSWGLQLNQPQHF.